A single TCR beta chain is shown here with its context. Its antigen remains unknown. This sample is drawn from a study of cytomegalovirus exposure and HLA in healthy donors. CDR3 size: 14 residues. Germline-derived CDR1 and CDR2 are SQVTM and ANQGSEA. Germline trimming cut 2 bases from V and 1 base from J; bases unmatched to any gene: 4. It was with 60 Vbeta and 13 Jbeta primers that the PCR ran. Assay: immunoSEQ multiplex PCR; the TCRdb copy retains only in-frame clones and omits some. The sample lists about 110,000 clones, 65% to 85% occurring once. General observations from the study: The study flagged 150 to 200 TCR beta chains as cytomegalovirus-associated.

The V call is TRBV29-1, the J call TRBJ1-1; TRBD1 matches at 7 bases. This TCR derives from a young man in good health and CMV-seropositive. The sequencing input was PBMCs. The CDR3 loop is CSVERGQRNTEAFF. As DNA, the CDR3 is TGCAGCGTTGAACGGGGACAGCGGAACACTGAAGCTTTCTTT.